This TCR beta chain was documented in a study of T cell changes during pregnancy in multiple sclerosis. This CDR3 contains 17 residues. Germline V gene sequence: CDR1 SGHTA, CDR2 FQGTGA. The V end lost 1 base, the J end lost 1 base, and 13 bases lay between the germline ends. Libraries were prepared by immunoSEQ multiplex PCR; TCRdb keeps only in-frame clonotypes and omits some of them. The top ten hold approximately 0.35% of the sample, which has tens of thousands of clones, 93% seen once. The TCR comes from a female donor with multiple sclerosis, enrolled in a pregnancy study. The chain carries TRBV7-3 and TRBJ2-2; D may be TRBD1 (6 bases). Here the sequenced sample was CD4+ T cells from peripheral blood mononuclear cells, taken before pregnancy. This CDR3 is CASSLMAGAMNTGELFF. CDR3 nucleotide sequence: TGTGCCAGCAGCTTAATGGCAGGGGCAATGAACACCGGGGAGCTGTTTTTT.